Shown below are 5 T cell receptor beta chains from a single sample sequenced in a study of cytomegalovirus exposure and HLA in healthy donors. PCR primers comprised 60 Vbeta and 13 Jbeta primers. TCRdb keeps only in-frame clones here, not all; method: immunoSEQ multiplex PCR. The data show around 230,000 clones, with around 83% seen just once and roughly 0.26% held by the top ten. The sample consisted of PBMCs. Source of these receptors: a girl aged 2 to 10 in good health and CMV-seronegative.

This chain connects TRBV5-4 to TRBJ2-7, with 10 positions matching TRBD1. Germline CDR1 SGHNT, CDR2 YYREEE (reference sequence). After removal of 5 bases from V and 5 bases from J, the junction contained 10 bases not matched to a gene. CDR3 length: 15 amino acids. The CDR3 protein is CASSPTGTGEDEQYF. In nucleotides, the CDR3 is TGTGCCAGCAGTCCCACCGGGACAGGGGAGGACGAGCAGTACTTC. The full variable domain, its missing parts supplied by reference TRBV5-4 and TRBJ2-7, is ETGVTQSPTHLIKTRGQQVTLRCSSQSGHNTVSWYQQALGQGPQFIFQYYREEENGRGNFPPRFSGLQFPNYSSELNVNALELDDSALYLCASSPTGTGEDEQYFGPGTRLTVT.

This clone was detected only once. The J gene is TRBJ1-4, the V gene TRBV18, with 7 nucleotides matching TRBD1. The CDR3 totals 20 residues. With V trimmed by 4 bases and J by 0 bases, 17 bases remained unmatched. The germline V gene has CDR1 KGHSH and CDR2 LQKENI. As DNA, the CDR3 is TGTGCCAGCTCACGGCTCCCGGGGACAGCGAACGTTGCAACTAATGAAAAACTGTTTTTT. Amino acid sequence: CASSRLPGTANVATNEKLFF.

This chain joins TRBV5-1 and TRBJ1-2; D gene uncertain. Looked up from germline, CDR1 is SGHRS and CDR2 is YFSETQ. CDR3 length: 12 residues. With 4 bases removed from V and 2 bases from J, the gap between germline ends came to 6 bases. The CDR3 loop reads CASSDGNYGYTF. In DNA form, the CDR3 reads TGCGCCAGCAGCGACGGGAACTATGGCTACACCTTC.

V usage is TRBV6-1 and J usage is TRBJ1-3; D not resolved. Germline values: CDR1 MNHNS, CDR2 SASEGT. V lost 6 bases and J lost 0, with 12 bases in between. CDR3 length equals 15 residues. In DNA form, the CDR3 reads TGTGCCAGCAGAGCCACAGCCGTCTCTGGAAACACCATATATTTT. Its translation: CASRATAVSGNTIYF.

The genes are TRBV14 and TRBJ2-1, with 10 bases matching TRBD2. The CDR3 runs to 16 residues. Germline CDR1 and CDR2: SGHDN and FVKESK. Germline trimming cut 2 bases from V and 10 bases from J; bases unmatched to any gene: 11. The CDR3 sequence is CASSQRRAGGSGEQFF. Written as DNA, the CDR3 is TGTGCCAGCAGCCAACGTCGAGCGGGGGGGAGTGGGGAGCAGTTCTTC.